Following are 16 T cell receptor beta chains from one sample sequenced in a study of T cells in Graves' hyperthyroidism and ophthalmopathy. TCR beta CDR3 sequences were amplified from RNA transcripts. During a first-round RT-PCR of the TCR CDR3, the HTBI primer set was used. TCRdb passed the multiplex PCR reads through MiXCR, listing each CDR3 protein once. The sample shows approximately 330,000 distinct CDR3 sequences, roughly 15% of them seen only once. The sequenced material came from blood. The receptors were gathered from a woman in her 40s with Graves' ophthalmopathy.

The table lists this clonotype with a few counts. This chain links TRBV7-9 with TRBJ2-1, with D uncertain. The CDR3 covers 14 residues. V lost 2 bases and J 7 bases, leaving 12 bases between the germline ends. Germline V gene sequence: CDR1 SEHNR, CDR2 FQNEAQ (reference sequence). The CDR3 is CASSLNRHENEQFF. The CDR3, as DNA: TGTGCCAGCAGCTTAAACAGACACGAGAATGAGCAGTTCTTC.

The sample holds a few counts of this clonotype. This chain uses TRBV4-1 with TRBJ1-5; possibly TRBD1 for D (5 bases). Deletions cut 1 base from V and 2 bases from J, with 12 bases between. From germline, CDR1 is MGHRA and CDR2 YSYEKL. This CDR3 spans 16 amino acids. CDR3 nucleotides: TGCGCCAGCAGCCAAGGTGGTGGGGGGGGCAATCAGCCCCAGCATTTT. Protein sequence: CASSQGGGGGNQPQHF.

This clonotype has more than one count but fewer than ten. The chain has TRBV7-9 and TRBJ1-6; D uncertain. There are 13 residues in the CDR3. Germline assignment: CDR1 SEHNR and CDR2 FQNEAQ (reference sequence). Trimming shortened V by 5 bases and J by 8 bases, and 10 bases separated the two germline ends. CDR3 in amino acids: CASSTRQDSPLHF. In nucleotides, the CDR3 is TGTGCCAGCAGCACCCGTCAGGATTCACCCCTCCACTTT. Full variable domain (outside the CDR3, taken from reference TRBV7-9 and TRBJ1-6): DTGVSQNPRHKITKRGQNVTFRCDPISEHNRLYWYRQTLGQGPEFLTYFQNEAQLEKSRLLSDRFSAERPKGSFSTLEIQRTEQGDSAMYLCASSTRQDSPLHFGNGTRLTVT.

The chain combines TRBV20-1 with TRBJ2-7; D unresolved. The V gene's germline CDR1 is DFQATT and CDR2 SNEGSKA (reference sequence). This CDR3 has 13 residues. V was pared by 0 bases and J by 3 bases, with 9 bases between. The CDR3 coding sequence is TGCAGTGCTAGAGATCACAGCGACTACGAGCAGTACTTC. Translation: CSARDHSDYEQYF.

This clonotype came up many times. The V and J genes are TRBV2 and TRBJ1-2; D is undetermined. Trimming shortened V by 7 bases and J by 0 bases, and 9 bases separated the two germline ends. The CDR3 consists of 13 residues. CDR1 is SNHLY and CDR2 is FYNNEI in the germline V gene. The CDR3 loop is CASKKDANYGYTF. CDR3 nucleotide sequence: TGTGCCAGCAAAAAGGACGCTAACTATGGCTACACCTTC.

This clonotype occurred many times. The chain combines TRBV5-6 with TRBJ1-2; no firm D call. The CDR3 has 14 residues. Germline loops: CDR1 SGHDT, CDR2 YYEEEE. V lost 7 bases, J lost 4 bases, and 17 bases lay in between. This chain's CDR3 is CASGLQRSIYGYTF. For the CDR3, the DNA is TGTGCCAGCGGACTACAGCGGTCAATCTATGGCTACACCTTC.

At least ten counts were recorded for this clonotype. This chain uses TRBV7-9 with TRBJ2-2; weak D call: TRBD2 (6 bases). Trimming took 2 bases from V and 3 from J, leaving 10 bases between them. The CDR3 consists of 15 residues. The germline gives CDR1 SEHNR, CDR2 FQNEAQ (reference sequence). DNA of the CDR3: TGTGCCAGCAGCTTACCCGGGACTTACACCGGGGAGCTGTTTTTT. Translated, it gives CASSLPGTYTGELFF.

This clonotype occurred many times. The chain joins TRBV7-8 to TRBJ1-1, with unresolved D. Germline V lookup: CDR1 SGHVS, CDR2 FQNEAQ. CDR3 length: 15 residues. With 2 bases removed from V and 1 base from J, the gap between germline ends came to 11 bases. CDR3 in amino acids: CASSLNSQQNTEAFF. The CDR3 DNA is TGTGCCAGCAGCTTAAATTCCCAGCAGAACACTGAAGCTTTCTTT.

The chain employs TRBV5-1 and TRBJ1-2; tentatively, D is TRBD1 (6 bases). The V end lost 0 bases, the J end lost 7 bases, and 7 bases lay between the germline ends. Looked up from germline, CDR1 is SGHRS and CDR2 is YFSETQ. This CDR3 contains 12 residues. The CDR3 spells CASSLGDTGYTF. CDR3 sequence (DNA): TGCGCCAGCAGCTTGGGGGACACTGGCTACACCTTC.

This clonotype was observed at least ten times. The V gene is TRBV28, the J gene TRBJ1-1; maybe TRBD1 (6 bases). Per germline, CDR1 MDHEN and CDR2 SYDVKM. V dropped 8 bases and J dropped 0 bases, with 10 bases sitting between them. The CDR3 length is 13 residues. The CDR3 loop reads CASGGDMNTEAFF. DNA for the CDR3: TGTGCCAGCGGGGGGGACATGAACACTGAAGCTTTCTTT.

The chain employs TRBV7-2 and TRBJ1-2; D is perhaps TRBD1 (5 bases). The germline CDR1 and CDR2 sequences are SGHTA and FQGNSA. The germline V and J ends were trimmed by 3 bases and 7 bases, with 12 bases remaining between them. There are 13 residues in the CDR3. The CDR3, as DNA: TGTGCCAGCAGCTTTTTAGGGGCGGGTGGCTACACCTTC. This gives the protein CASSFLGAGGYTF.

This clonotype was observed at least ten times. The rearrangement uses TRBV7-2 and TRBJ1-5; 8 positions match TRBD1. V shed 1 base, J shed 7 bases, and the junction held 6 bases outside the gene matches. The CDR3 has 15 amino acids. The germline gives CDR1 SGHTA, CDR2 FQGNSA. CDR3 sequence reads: CASSLGGTGRQPQHF. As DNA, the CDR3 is TGTGCCAGCAGCTTAGGGGGGACAGGTCGCCAGCCCCAGCATTTT.

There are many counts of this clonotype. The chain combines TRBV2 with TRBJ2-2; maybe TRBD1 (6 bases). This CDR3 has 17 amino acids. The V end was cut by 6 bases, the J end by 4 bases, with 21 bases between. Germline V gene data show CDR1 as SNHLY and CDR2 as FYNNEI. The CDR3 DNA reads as TGTGCCAGCAGAGACGTTAACAGGGCATTAAGCACCGGGGAGCTGTTTTTT. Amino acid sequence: CASRDVNRALSTGELFF.

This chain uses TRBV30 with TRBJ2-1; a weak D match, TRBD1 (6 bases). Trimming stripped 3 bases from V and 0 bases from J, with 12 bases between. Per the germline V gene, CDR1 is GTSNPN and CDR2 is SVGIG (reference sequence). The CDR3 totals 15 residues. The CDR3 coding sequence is TGTGCCTGGAGGACACCAGGGGTCTCCTACAATGAGCAGTTCTTC. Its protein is CAWRTPGVSYNEQFF. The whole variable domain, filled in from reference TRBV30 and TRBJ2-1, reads SQTIHQWPATLVQPVGSPLSLECTVEGTSNPNLYWYRQAAGRGLQLLFYSVGIGQISSEVPQNLSASRPQDRQFILSSKKLLLSDSGFYLCAWRTPGVSYNEQFFGPGTRLTVL.

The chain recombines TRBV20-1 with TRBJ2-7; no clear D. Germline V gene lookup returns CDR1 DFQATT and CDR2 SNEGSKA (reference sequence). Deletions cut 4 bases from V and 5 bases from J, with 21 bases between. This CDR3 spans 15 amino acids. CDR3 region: CSATSLGGSWHEQYF. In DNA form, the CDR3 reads TGCAGTGCTACATCTTTAGGCGGAAGCTGGCACGAGCAGTACTTC.

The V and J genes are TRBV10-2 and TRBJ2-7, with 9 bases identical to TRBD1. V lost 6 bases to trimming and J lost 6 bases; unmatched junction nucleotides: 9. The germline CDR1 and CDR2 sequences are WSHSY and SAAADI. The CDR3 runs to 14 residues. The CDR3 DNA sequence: TGCGCCAGCAGCCGGGACAGGGCGTTTTTCGAGCAGTACTTC. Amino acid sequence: CASSRDRAFFEQYF.